This T cell receptor beta chain was documented in a study of T cells in Graves' hyperthyroidism and ophthalmopathy. As for the study in general: Once the initial diagnosis was made, peripheral blood was obtained before any treatment.

Using RNA transcripts as the source, TCR beta CDR3 regions were amplified. A first-round RT-PCR of the TCR CDR3 used the HTBI primer set. TCRdb used MiXCR to reprocess the multiplex PCR reads, holding one entry per CDR3 protein. This sample has around 690,000 distinct CDR3 sequences, with about 18% found just once. In this sample, this clonotype turned up a few times. The sequence was collected from a man in his fifties with Graves' hyperthyroidism. The material sequenced was blood.

CDR3 region: CSVGYNIEKLFF. CDR3 coding DNA: TGCAGCGTTGGCTACAATATTGAAAAACTGTTTTTT. The chain links TRBV29-1 to TRBJ1-4; D unclear. The CDR3 contains 12 residues. Germline-derived CDR1 and CDR2 are SQVTM and ANQGSEA. V shed 4 bases and J shed 7 bases, with 10 bases lying between them. Full variable domain (missing parts from reference TRBV29-1 and TRBJ1-4): SAVISQKPSRDICQRGTSLTIQCQVDSQVTMMFWYRQQPGQSLTLIATANQGSEATYESGFVIDKFPISRPNLTFSTLTVSNMSPEDSSIYLCSVGYNIEKLFFGSGTQLSVL.